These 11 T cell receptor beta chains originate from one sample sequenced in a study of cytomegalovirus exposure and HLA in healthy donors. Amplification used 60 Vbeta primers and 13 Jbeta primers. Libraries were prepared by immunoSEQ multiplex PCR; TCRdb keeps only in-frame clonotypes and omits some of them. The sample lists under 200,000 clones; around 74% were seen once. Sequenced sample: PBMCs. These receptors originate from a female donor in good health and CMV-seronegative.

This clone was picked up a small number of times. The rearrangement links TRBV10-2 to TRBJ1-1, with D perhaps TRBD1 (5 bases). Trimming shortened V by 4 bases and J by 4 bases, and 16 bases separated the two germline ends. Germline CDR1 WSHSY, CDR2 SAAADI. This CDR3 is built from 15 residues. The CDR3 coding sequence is TGCGCCAGCAGTGGTAACAGGCGTGTCGGCACTGAAGCTTTCTTT. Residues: CASSGNRRVGTEAFF.

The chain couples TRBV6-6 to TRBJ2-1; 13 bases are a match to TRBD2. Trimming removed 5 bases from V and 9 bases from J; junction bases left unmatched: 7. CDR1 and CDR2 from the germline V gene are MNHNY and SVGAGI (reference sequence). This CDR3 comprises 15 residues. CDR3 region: CASSIGLAGAGEQFF. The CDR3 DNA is TGTGCCAGCAGTATCGGACTAGCGGGAGCGGGTGAGCAGTTCTTC.

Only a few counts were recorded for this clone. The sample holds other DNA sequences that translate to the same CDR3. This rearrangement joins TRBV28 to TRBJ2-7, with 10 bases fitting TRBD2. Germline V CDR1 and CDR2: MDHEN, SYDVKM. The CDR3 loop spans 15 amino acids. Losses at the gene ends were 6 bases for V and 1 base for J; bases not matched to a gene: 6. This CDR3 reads CASSPGTSASYEQYF. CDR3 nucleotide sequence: TGTGCCAGCAGCCCCGGGACTAGCGCATCCTACGAGCAGTACTTC.

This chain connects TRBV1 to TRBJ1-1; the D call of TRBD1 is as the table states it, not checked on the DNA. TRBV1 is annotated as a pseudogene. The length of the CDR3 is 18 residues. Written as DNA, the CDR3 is TGCACCAGCAGCCATGGCATCGGGACAGGGCCTATGAACACTGAAGCTTTCTTT. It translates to CTSSHGIGTGPMNTEAFF.

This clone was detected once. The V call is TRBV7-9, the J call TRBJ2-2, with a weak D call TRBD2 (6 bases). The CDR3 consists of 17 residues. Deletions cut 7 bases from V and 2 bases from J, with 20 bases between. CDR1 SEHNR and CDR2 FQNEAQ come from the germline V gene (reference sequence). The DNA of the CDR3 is TGTGCCAGCATTCTAGGGACTGAGGTGGGTAACACCGGGGAGCTGTTTTTT. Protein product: CASILGTEVGNTGELFF.

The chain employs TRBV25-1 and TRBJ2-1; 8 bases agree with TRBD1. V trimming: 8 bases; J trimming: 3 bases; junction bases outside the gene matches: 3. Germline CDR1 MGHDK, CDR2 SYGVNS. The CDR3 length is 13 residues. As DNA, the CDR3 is TGTGCCAGCTTAGGACAGGGCTACAATGAGCAGTTCTTC. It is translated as CASLGQGYNEQFF.

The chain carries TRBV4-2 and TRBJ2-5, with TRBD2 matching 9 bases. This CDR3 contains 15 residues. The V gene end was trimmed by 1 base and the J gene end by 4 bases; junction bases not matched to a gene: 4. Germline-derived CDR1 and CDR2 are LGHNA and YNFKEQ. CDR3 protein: CASSQARTSVETQYF. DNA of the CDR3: TGTGCCAGCAGCCAAGCCAGGACTAGCGTAGAGACCCAGTACTTC.

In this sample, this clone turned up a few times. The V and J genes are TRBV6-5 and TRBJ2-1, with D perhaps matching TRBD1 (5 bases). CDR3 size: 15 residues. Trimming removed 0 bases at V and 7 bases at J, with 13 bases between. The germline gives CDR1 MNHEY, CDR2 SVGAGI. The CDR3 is CASSYSDSVGNEQFF. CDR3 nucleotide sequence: TGTGCCAGCAGTTACTCAGACAGCGTGGGAAATGAGCAGTTCTTC.

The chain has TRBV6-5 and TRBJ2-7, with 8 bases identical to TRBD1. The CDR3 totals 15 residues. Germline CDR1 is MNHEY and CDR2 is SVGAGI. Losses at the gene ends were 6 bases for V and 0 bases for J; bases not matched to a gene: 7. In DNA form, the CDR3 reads TGTGCCAGCAGATTCGACAGGGGAAGCTCCTACGAGCAGTACTTC. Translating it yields CASRFDRGSSYEQYF.

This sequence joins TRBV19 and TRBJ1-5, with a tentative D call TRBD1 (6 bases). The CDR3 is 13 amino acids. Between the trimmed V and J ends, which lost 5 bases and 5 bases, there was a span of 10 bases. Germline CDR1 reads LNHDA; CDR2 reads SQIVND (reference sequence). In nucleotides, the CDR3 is TGTGCCAGTAGTCGCCAGGGGTATCAGCCCCAGCATTTT. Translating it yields CASSRQGYQPQHF.

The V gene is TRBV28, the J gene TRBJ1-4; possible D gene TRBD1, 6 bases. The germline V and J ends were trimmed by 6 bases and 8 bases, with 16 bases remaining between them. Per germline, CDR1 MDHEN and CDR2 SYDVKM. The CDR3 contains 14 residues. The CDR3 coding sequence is TGTGCCAGCAGCCGATACAGGGCTGGAGAAAAACTGTTTTTT. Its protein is CASSRYRAGEKLFF.